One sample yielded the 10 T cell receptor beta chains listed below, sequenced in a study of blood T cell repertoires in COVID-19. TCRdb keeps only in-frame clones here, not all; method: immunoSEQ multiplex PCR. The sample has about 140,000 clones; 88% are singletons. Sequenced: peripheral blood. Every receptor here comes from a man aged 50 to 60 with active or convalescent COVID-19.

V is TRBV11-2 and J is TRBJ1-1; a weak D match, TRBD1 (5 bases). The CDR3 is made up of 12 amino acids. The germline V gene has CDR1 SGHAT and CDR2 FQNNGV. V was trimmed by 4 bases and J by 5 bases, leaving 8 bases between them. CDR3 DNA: TGTGCCAGCAGCTGGGGGGAGACTGAAGCTTTCTTT. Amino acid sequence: CASSWGETEAFF.

The CDR3 protein is CASSPDQGLDTEAFF. For the CDR3, the DNA is TGTGCCAGCTCACCCGATCAGGGTCTCGACACTGAAGCTTTCTTT. This chain uses TRBV18 with TRBJ1-1, with D tentatively TRBD1 (5 bases). Trimming cost V 3 bases and J 3 bases, with 14 bases left between them. The CDR3 spans 15 residues. CDR1 and CDR2 (germline): KGHSH, LQKENI.

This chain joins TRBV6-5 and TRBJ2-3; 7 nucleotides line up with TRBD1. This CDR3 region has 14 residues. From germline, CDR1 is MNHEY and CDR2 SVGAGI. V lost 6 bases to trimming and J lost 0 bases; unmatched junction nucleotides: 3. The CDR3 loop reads CASRTGFSTDTQYF. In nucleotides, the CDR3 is TGTGCCAGCAGGACAGGGTTTAGCACAGATACGCAGTATTTT.

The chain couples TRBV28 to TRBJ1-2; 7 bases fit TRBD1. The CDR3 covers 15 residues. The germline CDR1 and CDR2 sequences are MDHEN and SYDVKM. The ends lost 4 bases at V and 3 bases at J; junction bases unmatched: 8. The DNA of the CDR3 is TGTGCCAGCAGTTCCCCCGCGACAGGGCACTATGGCTACACCTTC. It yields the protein CASSSPATGHYGYTF.

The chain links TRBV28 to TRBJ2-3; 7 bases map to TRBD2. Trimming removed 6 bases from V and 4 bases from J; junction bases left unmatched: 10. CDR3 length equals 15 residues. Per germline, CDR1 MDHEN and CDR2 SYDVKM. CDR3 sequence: CASRPGGRIADTQYF. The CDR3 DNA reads TGTGCCAGCAGACCCGGCGGGAGAATCGCAGATACGCAGTATTTT.

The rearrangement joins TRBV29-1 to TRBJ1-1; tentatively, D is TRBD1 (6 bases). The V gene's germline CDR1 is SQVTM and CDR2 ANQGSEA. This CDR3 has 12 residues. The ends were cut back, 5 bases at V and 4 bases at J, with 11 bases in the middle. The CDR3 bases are TGCAGCGTTAACAGGGAGAGCACTGAAGCTTTCTTT. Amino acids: CSVNRESTEAFF.

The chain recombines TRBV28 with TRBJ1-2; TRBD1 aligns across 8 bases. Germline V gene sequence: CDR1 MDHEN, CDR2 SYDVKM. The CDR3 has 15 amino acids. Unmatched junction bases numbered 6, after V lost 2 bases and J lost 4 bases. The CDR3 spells CASSLMDRASYGYTF. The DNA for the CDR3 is TGTGCCAGCAGTTTAATGGACAGGGCCTCCTATGGCTACACCTTC.

The CDR3 sequence: CASSPEREGKPQHF. CDR3 DNA: TGTGCCAGTAGCCCGGAAAGGGAGGGGAAGCCCCAGCATTTT. The chain couples TRBV19 to TRBJ1-5, with D possibly matching TRBD1 (5 bases). Germline lookup yields CDR1 LNHDA and CDR2 SQIVND (reference sequence). The CDR3 loop spans 14 amino acids. Trimming shortened V by 6 bases and J by 8 bases, and 17 bases separated the two germline ends.

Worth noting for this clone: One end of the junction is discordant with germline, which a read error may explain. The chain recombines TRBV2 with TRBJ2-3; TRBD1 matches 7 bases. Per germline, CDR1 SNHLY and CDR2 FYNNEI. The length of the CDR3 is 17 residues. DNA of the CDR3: TGTGCCAGCAGTCCGGGACAGCTTTTACTAACGACAGATGCGCAGTATTTT. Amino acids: CASSPGQLLLTTDAQYF.

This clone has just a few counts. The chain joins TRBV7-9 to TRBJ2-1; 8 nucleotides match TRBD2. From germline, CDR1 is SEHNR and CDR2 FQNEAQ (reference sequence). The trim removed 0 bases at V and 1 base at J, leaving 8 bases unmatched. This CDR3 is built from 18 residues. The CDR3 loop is CASSLALGASGSYNEQFF. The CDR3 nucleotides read TGTGCCAGCAGCTTAGCGCTCGGGGCTAGCGGGTCCTACAATGAGCAGTTCTTC.